Listed here are 30 T cell receptor beta chains from one sample, sequenced in a study of cytomegalovirus exposure and HLA in healthy donors. The primer mix had 60 Vbeta and 13 Jbeta primers. Assay used: immunoSEQ multiplex PCR; TCRdb lists only in-frame clones, some missing. The sample yields approximately 150,000 clones, about 80% seen once. The sequencing sample was made of PBMCs. Receptor source: a man aged 25-40 years in good health and CMV-seropositive.

V gene TRBV2 combines with J gene TRBJ1-1, with 12 bases aligning to TRBD1. The CDR3 covers 14 residues. CDR1 is SNHLY and CDR2 is FYNNEI in the germline V gene. V shed 7 bases and J 8 bases; nucleotides not matched to a gene: 8. The CDR3 bases are TGTGCCAGCAATTGGGACAGGGGGCGAAAGGAAGCTTTCTTT. Its protein is CASNWDRGRKEAFF. Full variable domain (rest looked up from reference TRBV2 and TRBJ1-1): EPEVTQTPSHQVTQMGQEVILRCVPISNHLYFYWYRQILGQKVEFLVSFYNNEISEKSEIFDDQFSVERPDGSNFTLKIRSTKLEDSAMYFCASNWDRGRKEAFFGQGTRLTVV.

V gene TRBV7-2 combines with J gene TRBJ2-7; 10 bases are shared with TRBD1. Germline loops: CDR1 SGHTA, CDR2 FQGNSA. This CDR3 has 16 amino acids. V gave up 5 bases and J gave up 2 bases; unmatched junction bases: 9. For the CDR3, the DNA is TGTGCCAGCAGCACCCACCGGGACAGGGGAACCTACGAGCAGTACTTC. It specifies CASSTHRDRGTYEQYF.

The chain employs TRBV7-3 and TRBJ2-1, with D tentatively TRBD2 (6 bases). V was cut by 2 bases and J by 4 bases, with 12 bases left in between. The CDR3 extends over 15 amino acids. Looked up from germline, CDR1 is SGHTA and CDR2 is FQGTGA. The CDR3 loop reads CASSLRGTVYNEQFF. The CDR3 DNA follows: TGTGCCAGCAGCTTACGAGGGACTGTATACAATGAGCAGTTCTTC.

This clone was detected once. The rearrangement joins TRBV30 to TRBJ1-5, with D tentatively TRBD1 (5 bases). The CDR3 is 14 amino acids. Germline loops: CDR1 GTSNPN, CDR2 SVGIG (reference sequence). Trimming left V 4 bases short and J 1 base short, with 11 bases between. The CDR3 is CAWNGGMSNQPQHF. The DNA of the CDR3 is TGTGCCTGGAACGGGGGGATGAGCAATCAGCCCCAGCATTTT.

V is TRBV19 and J is TRBJ1-1; D is perhaps TRBD1 (5 bases). The CDR3 length is 12 residues. The germline CDR1 and CDR2 sequences are LNHDA and SQIVND (reference sequence). The V end was cut by 9 bases, the J end by 1 base, with 9 bases between. CDR3 bases: TGTGCCAGCAAGGGGTGGAACACTGAAGCTTTCTTT. Protein product: CASKGWNTEAFF.

The rearrangement uses TRBV5-6 and TRBJ2-7; TRBD2 aligns across 11 bases. CDR3 size: 15 residues. The V gene's germline CDR1 is SGHDT and CDR2 YYEEEE. J was trimmed by 0 bases and V by 3 bases; bases with no gene match: 2. CDR3: CASSSSGGYSYEQYF. The CDR3 nucleotides read TGTGCCAGCAGCTCTAGCGGGGGGTACTCCTACGAGCAGTACTTC. The full variable domain, its missing parts supplied by reference TRBV5-6 and TRBJ2-7, is DAGVTQSPTHLIKTRGQQVTLRCSPKSGHDTVSWYQQALGQGPQFIFQYYEEEERQRGNFPDRFSGHQFPNYSSELNVNALLLGDSALYLCASSSSGGYSYEQYFGPGTRLTVT.

This rearrangement joins TRBV5-4 to TRBJ1-4; 7 bases map to TRBD1. The CDR3 runs to 13 residues. After removal of 10 bases from V and 8 bases from J, the junction contained 11 bases not matched to a gene. Germline V gene data show CDR1 as SGHNT and CDR2 as YYREEE (reference sequence). The CDR3 reads CAFARQGMEKLFF. CDR3 nucleotides: TGTGCCTTTGCGCGACAGGGTATGGAAAAACTGTTTTTT. Variable domain in full (rest from reference TRBV5-4 and TRBJ1-4): ETGVTQSPTHLIKTRGQQVTLRCSSQSGHNTVSWYQQALGQGPQFIFQYYREEENGRGNFPPRFSGLQFPNYSSELNVNALELDDSALYLCAFARQGMEKLFFGSGTQLSVL.

The V gene is TRBV2, the J gene TRBJ1-2; 7 bases match TRBD1. This CDR3 comprises 13 residues. Trimming took 6 bases from V and 3 from J; bases not matched to a gene: 4. Germline loops: CDR1 SNHLY, CDR2 FYNNEI. CDR3: CASSYRGDYGYTF. In DNA, the CDR3 is TGTGCCAGCAGCTACAGGGGCGACTATGGCTACACCTTC.

This chain connects TRBV5-6 to TRBJ1-1, with D perhaps TRBD1 (6 bases). This CDR3 spans 11 amino acids. The germline gives CDR1 SGHDT, CDR2 YYEEEE. The V end was cut by 4 bases, the J end by 10 bases, with 11 bases between. The CDR3 spells CASSQGFGAFF. CDR3 bases: TGTGCCAGCAGCCAGGGGTTTGGAGCTTTCTTT.

The chain joins TRBV4-2 to TRBJ2-7; TRBD1 might be the D (7 bases). With 0 bases removed from V and 6 bases from J, the gap between germline ends came to 12 bases. Germline V gene lookup returns CDR1 LGHNA and CDR2 YNFKEQ. The CDR3 totals 14 residues. CDR3 sequence (DNA): TGTGCCAGCAGCCAAGATGCCCAGGGGGGCGAGCAGTACTTC. It is translated as CASSQDAQGGEQYF.

Here the CDR3 reads CASSSPAGSSTDTQYF. The CDR3 DNA is TGTGCCAGCAGTTCCCCAGCGGGTTCCAGCACAGATACGCAGTATTTT. This chain uses TRBV6-6 with TRBJ2-3, with D tentatively TRBD2 (6 bases). The germline CDR1 and CDR2 sequences are MNHNY and SVGAGI (reference sequence). V lost 4 bases, J lost 0 bases, and 14 bases lay in between. The CDR3 runs to 16 residues.

The chain joins TRBV18 to TRBJ2-3, with D maybe TRBD1 (6 bases). Trimming left V 3 bases short and J 0 bases short, with 13 bases between. The CDR3 is 16 amino acids. CDR1 is KGHSH, CDR2 LQKENI, per germline. CDR3: CASSPTIGQSTDTQYF. CDR3 in DNA: TGTGCCAGCTCACCCACTATCGGACAGAGCACAGATACGCAGTATTTT.

The V and J genes are TRBV7-9 and TRBJ2-3; D is perhaps TRBD2 (6 bases). Trimming shortened V by 5 bases and J by 0 bases, and 12 bases separated the two germline ends. CDR3 length: 15 amino acids. Germline assignment: CDR1 SEHNR and CDR2 FQNEAQ (reference sequence). CDR3 DNA: TGTGCCAGCAGCCCCGCGGGGCCTAGCACAGATACGCAGTATTTT. It encodes CASSPAGPSTDTQYF.

This clone was observed a few times. The chain recombines TRBV6-4 with TRBJ2-3; 7 bases are shared with TRBD2. CDR3 length equals 13 residues. The V and J ends lost 9 bases and 0 bases, in that order; junction bases with no gene match: 3. Looked up from germline, CDR1 is MRHNA and CDR2 is SNTAGT. As DNA, the CDR3 is TGTGCCAGACGGGGACTAAGCACAGATACGCAGTATTTT. Translating gives CARRGLSTDTQYF.

J is TRBJ2-5 and V is TRBV30; perhaps TRBD1 as D (7 bases). The tail of the sequence fits TRBJ2-7 better, so the J call may be wrong. CDR3 length equals 14 residues. Looked up from germline, CDR1 is GTSNPN and CDR2 is SVGIG (reference sequence). CDR3 nucleotides: TGTGCCTGGAGTGTGGCAGGGGGGTCCTACGAGCAGTACTTC. This translates into CAWSVAGGSYEQYF.

The rearrangement links TRBV4-1 to TRBJ2-2; D remains unclear. CDR3 size: 16 residues. Germline V lookup: CDR1 MGHRA, CDR2 YSYEKL. V was shortened by 0 bases and J by 2 bases, with 10 bases between the two germline ends. CDR3 in amino acids: CASSQDVQLNTGELFF. The CDR3 DNA reads TGCGCCAGCAGCCAAGATGTACAGTTAAACACCGGGGAGCTGTTTTTT.

J is TRBJ2-7 and V is TRBV4-3; possibly TRBD2 for D (6 bases). Germline V gene lookup returns CDR1 LGHNA and CDR2 YSLEER. The CDR3 has 16 residues. The germline V and J ends were trimmed by 0 bases and 3 bases, with 15 bases remaining between them. CDR3 protein: CASSQDLGGRNYEQYF. CDR3 coding DNA: TGCGCCAGCAGCCAAGATTTGGGTGGGAGGAACTACGAGCAGTACTTC.

This chain links TRBV7-9 with TRBJ2-3, with 8 bases identical to TRBD2. V gave up 4 bases and J gave up 1 base; unmatched junction bases: 4. This CDR3 region has 15 residues. Per germline, CDR1 SEHNR and CDR2 FQNEAQ (reference sequence). CDR3 sequence: CASSWSGGRTDTQYF. The DNA of the CDR3 is TGTGCCAGCAGCTGGAGCGGGGGCCGCACAGATACGCAGTATTTT.

On this clone itself: One junction end disagrees with the germline gene, perhaps due to a read error. This chain connects TRBV13 to TRBJ2-7, with D perhaps matching TRBD2 (5 bases). The length of the CDR3 is 12 residues. CDR1 is PRHDT and CDR2 is FYEKMQ in the germline V gene (reference sequence). The CDR3, as DNA: TGTGCCAGCAGCCCCCCAACTAGATTTCTGGACTTC. It is translated as CASSPPTRFLDF.

This clone came up a few times. A read error may account for a junction end that differs from germline. V is TRBV5-4 and J is TRBJ1-6; D unclear. The CDR3 length is 16 residues. Germline V gene data show CDR1 as SGHNT and CDR2 as YYREEE (reference sequence). The CDR3 DNA sequence: TGTGCCAGCAGATTGGGCACAGACTCCTATAATTCACCCCTCCACTTT. Its translation: CASRLGTDSYNSPLHF.

In this sample, this clone turned up a few times. The rearrangement links TRBV19 to TRBJ2-6; TRBD2 might be the D (5 bases). Trimming removed 3 bases at V and 0 bases at J, with 12 bases between. Germline V CDR1 and CDR2: LNHDA, SQIVND (reference sequence). This CDR3 comprises 17 residues. The CDR3 DNA sequence: TGTGCCAGTAGTATTATGGGAACTAGCTCTGGGGCCAACGTCCTGACTTTC. Amino acids: CASSIMGTSSGANVLTF.

The V call is TRBV11-2, the J call TRBJ2-1; 8 bases are shared with TRBD2. Per the germline V gene, CDR1 is SGHAT and CDR2 is FQNNGV. The length of the CDR3 is 13 residues. V lost 6 bases to trimming and J lost 9 bases; unmatched junction nucleotides: 7. For the CDR3, the DNA is TGTGCCAGCAGTCGGGGACTAGTACCTGAGCAGTTCTTC. Protein product: CASSRGLVPEQFF.

The rearrangement links TRBV7-2 to TRBJ1-5, with 7 positions matching TRBD1. CDR1 and CDR2 from the germline V gene are SGHTA and FQGNSA. The CDR3 has 15 residues. V shed 4 bases and J 3 bases; nucleotides not matched to a gene: 6. DNA for the CDR3: TGTGCCAGCAGCTCGGGACAGCTCCACAATCAGCCCCAGCATTTT. It encodes CASSSGQLHNQPQHF. The full variable domain, rest sourced from reference TRBV7-2 and TRBJ1-5, is GAGVSQSPSNKVTEKGKDVELRCDPISGHTALYWYRQSLGQGLEFLIYFQGNSAPDKSGLPSDRFSAERTGGSVSTLTIQRTQQEDSAVYLCASSSGQLHNQPQHFGDGTRLSIL.

The chain has TRBV5-1 and TRBJ2-7, with 9 nucleotides matching TRBD2. This CDR3 spans 13 amino acids. Germline values: CDR1 SGHRS, CDR2 YFSETQ. V lost 4 bases, J lost 4 bases, and 3 bases stayed unmatched. The CDR3 DNA reads as TGCGCCAGCAGCGGGACTAGCTCGTACGAGCAGTACTTC. This sequence encodes CASSGTSSYEQYF.

This chain joins TRBV2 and TRBJ2-7, with 12 bases aligning to TRBD2. Germline lookup yields CDR1 SNHLY and CDR2 FYNNEI. J gave up 3 bases and V 7 bases, and 7 bases lay outside the gene matches. The CDR3 is made up of 15 amino acids. The CDR3, as DNA: TGTGCCAGCACTAATGGACTAGCGGGGCTCTACGAGCAGTACTTC. This codes for CASTNGLAGLYEQYF.

The chain joins TRBV4-1 to TRBJ1-1; D might be TRBD1 (5 bases). CDR3 length: 16 residues. Germline-derived CDR1 and CDR2 are MGHRA and YSYEKL. V lost 4 bases and J lost 2, with 17 bases in between. CDR3: CASSPPDRTLNTEAFF. CDR3 DNA: TGCGCCAGCAGCCCGCCCGACAGAACCCTAAACACTGAAGCTTTCTTT.

In its sample, this clone is large (0.1 to 1%). At the DNA level, this CDR3 is encoded by other sequences in the same sample as well. The rearrangement uses TRBV21-1 and TRBJ2-5; TRBD1 is the table's D call, not checked against the DNA. TRBV21-1 is listed as a pseudogene. This CDR3 is 14 amino acids long. CDR3 sequence reads: CASSTQGRQETQYF. CDR3 DNA: TGTGCCAGCAGCACCCAGGGGCGCCAAGAGACCCAGTACTTC.

The chain links TRBV23-1 to TRBJ1-1; a possible D gene is TRBD1 (5 bases). TRBV23-1 is known as an ORF, though its function is uncertain. This CDR3 region has 15 residues. Trimming took off 4 bases at V and 0 bases at J, with 12 bases between the two ends. The CDR3 loop is CASSPPGAMNTEAFF. CDR3 sequence (DNA): TGCGCCAGCAGTCCCCCTGGGGCAATGAACACTGAAGCTTTCTTT.

The chain is built from TRBV5-1 and TRBJ1-1; 7 nucleotides match TRBD1. The CDR3 loop spans 17 amino acids. The germline V gene encodes CDR1 SGHRS and CDR2 YFSETQ. The V gene end was trimmed by 4 bases and the J gene end by 3 bases; junction bases not matched to a gene: 15. In DNA form, the CDR3 reads TGCGCCAGCAGCACCGACAGGGTCCGAGGGTGGGACACTGAAGCTTTCTTT. Its translation is CASSTDRVRGWDTEAFF.

This clone was found a few times. The chain employs TRBV27 and TRBJ2-5; 13 positions match TRBD2. The CDR3 is 19 residues long. Germline V gene sequence: CDR1 MNHEY, CDR2 SMNVEV (reference sequence). With 6 bases clipped from V and 6 bases from J, the junction kept 19 bases outside the gene matches. DNA for the CDR3: TGTGCCAGCAGACCGCTCCCCGGGACTAGCGGGGACAGAGGGAAGACCCAGTACTTC. Its translation: CASRPLPGTSGDRGKTQYF.